Only a few counts were recorded for the clone carrying this T cell receptor (beta chain). The target antigen is unknown. The sample belongs to a study of CD8+ T cells in alopecia areata. Study-level results: Across lesional scalp, and particularly alopecia totalis/universalis, clonality surpassed that of normal scalp.

The authors extracted RNA and reverse transcribed it into cDNA as the sequencing template. Produced via immunoSEQ multiplex PCR; TCRdb's table is partial and in-frame only. The repertoire holds approximately 130,000 clones, with over 60% as singletons. Treatment defined: oral pan-JAK inhibitor, 5-10 mg twice daily. Lesional scalp punch biopsies and peripheral blood were collected from alopecia areata patients. The origin of this receptor is a human donor with alopecia areata. The source was CD4+ T cells sorted from blood, collected at week 4, from a patient treated with tofacitinib.

The CDR3 spells CAWSSMWGAANEKLFF. Here the CDR3 DNA reads TGTGCCTGGAGTAGCATGTGGGGGGCGGCTAATGAAAAACTGTTTTTT. This sequence joins TRBV30 and TRBJ1-4; D may be TRBD1 (6 bases). The CDR3 consists of 16 residues. Germline lookup yields CDR1 GTSNPN and CDR2 SVGIG (reference sequence). Trimming took off 2 bases at V and 3 bases at J, with 16 bases between the two ends.